These 18 T cell receptor beta chains came from one sample sequenced in a study of blood T cell repertoires in COVID-19. Sequencing was performed with immunoSEQ multiplex PCR; in TCRdb, only in-frame clones are kept and a portion is missing. The repertoire holds about 140,000 clones, with approximately 87% as singletons. The source material was PBMCs or T cells enriched from blood (not recorded which). The receptors here all came from a man aged 45 to 65 in a cohort exposed to, infected with or recovered from COVID-19 (not recorded which).

The chain is built from TRBV11-2 and TRBJ1-1, with TRBD1 identical over 7 bases. The V gene end was trimmed by 3 bases and the J gene end by 0 bases; junction bases not matched to a gene: 10. CDR3 size: 17 residues. Per the germline V gene, CDR1 is SGHAT and CDR2 is FQNNGV. The CDR3 loop is CASSFGTAALMNTEAFF. DNA of the CDR3: TGTGCCAGCAGCTTCGGGACAGCAGCTTTAATGAACACTGAAGCTTTCTTT. The full variable domain, its missing parts supplied by reference TRBV11-2 and TRBJ1-1, is EAGVAQSPRYKIIEKRQSVAFWCNPISGHATLYWYQQILGQGPKLLIQFQNNGVVDDSQLPKDRFSAERLKGVDSTLKIQPAKLEDSAVYLCASSFGTAALMNTEAFFGQGTRLTVV.

V gene TRBV5-6 combines with J gene TRBJ1-2, with 11 bases lining up with TRBD1. V shed 3 bases, J shed 0 bases, and the junction held 10 bases outside the gene matches. The germline gives CDR1 SGHDT, CDR2 YYEEEE. This CDR3 is built from 18 residues. CDR3 sequence: CASSSEGQGVLANYGYTF. CDR3 coding DNA: TGTGCCAGCAGCTCCGAGGGACAGGGGGTCCTAGCTAACTATGGCTACACCTTC.

This clone is a singleton in its sample. CDR3 amino acids: CASSDRGAFANYGYTF. As DNA, the CDR3 is TGTGCCAGTAGCGACAGGGGAGCATTTGCAAACTATGGCTACACCTTC. The V call is TRBV19, the J call TRBJ1-2, with TRBD1 matching 8 bases. With 6 bases clipped from V and 2 bases from J, the junction kept 11 bases outside the gene matches. This CDR3 is 16 amino acids long. Per the germline V gene, CDR1 is LNHDA and CDR2 is SQIVND (reference sequence).

CDR3 amino acids: CASSLSGTGGSYEQYF. CDR3 in DNA: TGCGCCAGCAGCTTGAGTGGGACAGGGGGCTCCTACGAGCAGTACTTC. The rearrangement links TRBV5-1 to TRBJ2-7; 11 positions agree with TRBD1. V was clipped by 1 base and J by 0 bases; unmatched bases: 3. Germline lookup yields CDR1 SGHRS and CDR2 YFSETQ. The CDR3 covers 16 residues.

V gene TRBV5-6 combines with J gene TRBJ2-3, with D uncertain. V lost 4 bases and J 5 bases, leaving 11 bases between the germline ends. CDR1 is SGHDT, CDR2 YYEEEE, per germline. The CDR3 is 13 residues long. This CDR3 reads CASSPRSRDTQYF. CDR3 nucleotide sequence: TGTGCCAGCAGCCCGAGGAGTAGAGATACGCAGTATTTT.

The chain couples TRBV13 to TRBJ1-1; 8 bases line up with TRBD1. V shed 5 bases, J shed 2 bases, and the junction held 10 bases outside the gene matches. The CDR3 consists of 16 residues. CDR1 is PRHDT and CDR2 is FYEKMQ in the germline V gene (reference sequence). The CDR3 DNA is TGTGCCAGCAGCCCTAGAGGTGGGACAGGAAACACTGAAGCTTTCTTT. It encodes CASSPRGGTGNTEAFF.

This rearrangement joins TRBV18 to TRBJ2-1; perhaps TRBD1 as D (6 bases). Germline V CDR1 and CDR2: KGHSH, LQKENI. Trimming took off 6 bases at V and 4 bases at J, with 10 bases between the two ends. The CDR3 spans 13 residues. The CDR3 DNA is TGTGCCAGCTCCACAGGGTTATACAATGAGCAGTTCTTC. Residues: CASSTGLYNEQFF.

The chain links TRBV10-3 to TRBJ2-7; a possible D gene is TRBD2 (6 bases). Germline V lookup: CDR1 ENHRY, CDR2 SYGVKD. This CDR3 has 15 residues. Trimming pared 2 bases from V and 4 bases from J, leaving 15 bases between. For the CDR3, the DNA is TGTGCCATCAGTGAGCGGGCAGGGACTGGGTACGAGCAGTACTTC. Its translation: CAISERAGTGYEQYF.

The CDR3 coding sequence is TGTGCCAGCAGCCGACAGGGGGCGCCTGATAATGAAAAACTGTTTTTT. This codes for CASSRQGAPDNEKLFF. The chain carries TRBV13 and TRBJ1-4; 10 nucleotides line up with TRBD1. The length of the CDR3 is 16 residues. Unmatched junction bases numbered 7, after V lost 5 bases and J lost 4 bases. CDR1 PRHDT and CDR2 FYEKMQ come from the germline V gene (reference sequence).

V usage is TRBV28 and J usage is TRBJ2-7; 9 nucleotides align to TRBD1. This CDR3 spans 13 amino acids. J was trimmed by 3 bases and V by 8 bases; bases with no gene match: 5. Germline CDR1 reads MDHEN; CDR2 reads SYDVKM. The CDR3 is CASRGTGYYEQYF. DNA of the CDR3: TGTGCCAGCCGGGGGACAGGGTACTACGAGCAGTACTTC.

The V call is TRBV12-3 or TRBV12-4, the J call TRBJ2-1, with D possibly matching TRBD2 (6 bases). V lost 7 bases and J 4 bases, leaving 11 bases between the germline ends. The CDR3 is 13 residues long. The CDR3 is CASTRRGYNEQFF. Here the CDR3 DNA reads TGTGCCAGCACCAGACGGGGGTACAATGAGCAGTTCTTC.

This clone was recorded once. The gene calls are TRBV12-3 or TRBV12-4 and TRBJ1-5; no definite D call. The CDR3 contains 9 residues. The CDR3, as DNA: TGTAACGAGGAGGGGCCCCAGCATTTT. Protein product: CNEEGPQHF.

The chain couples TRBV3-1 (or the pseudogene TRBV3-2) to TRBJ2-4; perhaps TRBD2 as D (6 bases). This CDR3 comprises 15 residues. Germline assignment: CDR1 LGHDT and CDR2 YNNKEL (reference sequence). Trimming cost V 7 bases and J 7 bases, with 20 bases left between them. CDR3: CASTLGRGFGNIQYF. DNA for the CDR3: TGTGCCAGCACCCTGGGTCGGGGGTTCGGGAACATTCAGTACTTC.

This chain joins TRBV4-3 and TRBJ1-4; possible D gene TRBD1, 5 bases. V was trimmed by 4 bases and J by 8 bases, leaving 20 bases between them. The CDR3 contains 16 residues. The germline V gene encodes CDR1 LGHNA and CDR2 YSLEER. The CDR3 loop reads CASSPSKAGVGEKLFF. The CDR3 bases are TGCGCCAGCAGCCCCTCAAAGGCGGGGGTGGGGGAAAAACTGTTTTTT.

The chain has TRBV6-1 and TRBJ2-2, with 9 bases that match TRBD1. The CDR3 extends over 13 amino acids. The germline V gene has CDR1 MNHNS and CDR2 SASEGT. With 8 bases clipped from V and 4 bases from J, the junction kept 2 bases outside the gene matches. DNA of the CDR3: TGTGCCAGCTCGACAGGGGGCACCGGGGAGCTGTTTTTT. The encoded protein is CASSTGGTGELFF.

V is TRBV3-1 (or the pseudogene TRBV3-2) and J is TRBJ2-7; TRBD2 is a possible D gene (6 bases). Trimming left V 1 base short and J 2 bases short, with 12 bases between. In germline, CDR1 is LGHDT, CDR2 YNNKEL (reference sequence). The CDR3 covers 15 residues. CDR3 protein: CASSQGRAGTYEQYF. The CDR3, as DNA: TGTGCCAGCAGCCAAGGACGAGCGGGCACCTACGAGCAGTACTTC.

V gene TRBV29-1 combines with J gene TRBJ1-2, with a weak D call TRBD1 (5 bases). The CDR3 runs to 11 residues. The V end was cut by 3 bases, the J end by 7 bases, with 9 bases between. Per the germline V gene, CDR1 is SQVTM and CDR2 is ANQGSEA. CDR3 nucleotide sequence: TGCAGCGTTGACGCGGGGGGTGGCTACACCTTC. Translation: CSVDAGGGYTF.

This clone was counted a single time. This chain joins TRBV19 and TRBJ1-1; 7 nucleotides match TRBD1. Per germline, CDR1 LNHDA and CDR2 SQIVND (reference sequence). J gave up 1 base and V 1 base, and 6 bases lay outside the gene matches. The length of the CDR3 is 16 residues. The CDR3 here is CASSIGDRLTNTEAFF. In DNA form, the CDR3 reads TGTGCCAGTAGTATAGGGGACAGACTCACGAACACTGAAGCTTTCTTT.